Listed below are T cell receptor beta chains from one sample, sequenced in a study of T cell repertoires in cytomegalovirus infection. From the reads, TCRdb called clonotypes with MiXCR, one entry per CDR3 protein. The sample yields fewer than 700,000 distinct CDR3 sequences, less than 25% seen once. The sample taken for sequencing was CD8+ T cells from PBMCs. Receptors were obtained from a human donor in good health (CMV status not recorded). Some clones in this sample may be carry-over from other donors' samples. Both conserved end residues are part of each CDR3. D genes are given only for firm matches. Some rows mark clone size as missing; the rest say once, few, many or name a class of expanded clone.

D gene	V gene	J gene	CDR3 length	clone size	CDR3 protein	CDR3 DNA
.	TRBV20-1	TRBJ1-2	15	.	CSARGTLGPQDGYTF	TGCAGTGCTAGGGGGACTCTAGGGCCCCAGGATGGCTACACCTTC
.	TRBV12-3/TRBV12-4	TRBJ1-2	20	.	CASSPTDQLRESPDRDGCTF	TGTGCCAGCAGTCCGACAGACCAGCTGCGGGAATCCCCGGATCGGGATGGCTGCACCTTC
.	TRBV5-5	TRBJ1-3	17	many	CASSLVQIHSSGNTIYF	TGTGCCAGCAGCTTGGTACAGATCCACTCTTCTGGAAACACCATATATTTT
.	TRBV20-1	TRBJ2-7	13	few	CSARAGSAYGQYF	TGTAGTGCCAGGGCGGGTTCAGCCTACGGGCAGTACTTC
TRBD2	TRBV7-6	TRBJ2-1	17	.	CASSLALAGGPAGEQFF	TGTGCCAGCAGCTTAGCACTAGCGGGGGGCCCCGCTGGAGAGCAGTTCTTC
TRBD1	TRBV7-9	TRBJ1-1	13	many	CASRSGGRTEAFF	TGTGCCAGCAGATCAGGGGGGCGCACTGAAGCTTTCTTT
TRBD1	TRBV12-3/TRBV12-4	TRBJ2-7	13	.	CASRVTGSPEQYF	TGTGCCAGCAGGGTGACAGGGTCCCCCGAGCAGTACTTC
TRBD2	TRBV2	TRBJ2-1	16	.	CASSSRLAGFHNEQFF	TGTGCCAGCAGTTCTAGACTAGCGGGGTTCCACAATGAGCAGTTCTTC
.	TRBV20-1	TRBJ2-7	16	.	CSARDLTGSPSYEQYF	TGCAGTGCTAGAGATTTGACGGGATCCCCCTCCTACGAGCAGTACTTC
TRBD1	TRBV27	TRBJ1-5	16	.	CASSSGQVNSNQPQHF	TGTGCCAGCAGTAGCGGACAGGTTAATAGCAATCAGCCCCAGCATTTT
.	TRBV7-9	TRBJ1-2	16	many	CASSLGSVGTNYGYTF	TGTGCCAGCAGCTTAGGCTCGGTCGGGACTAACTATGGCTACACCTTC
.	TRBV5-1	TRBJ2-7	14	.	CASSLSGPPYEQYF	TGCGCCAGCAGCTTGTCAGGTCCCCCCTACGAGCAGTACTTC
.	TRBV6-4	TRBJ2-6	18	.	CASSASPWGGSGANVLTF	TGTGCCAGCAGTGCCTCCCCTTGGGGTGGCTCTGGGGCCAACGTCCTGACTTTC
.	TRBV20-1	TRBJ1-2	10	.	CSASTGGYTF	TGCAGTGCCTCTACAGGGGGCTACACCTTC